This T cell receptor (beta chain) was profiled in a study of PD-L1 blockade in urothelial cancer. Across the study: Intravenous atezolizumab, 1,200 mg every 3 weeks, was begun by patients in the mid-2010s.

Findings of the study overall: Durable-benefit cases showed more tumor-associated blood clone expansion at 3 weeks.

Time point defined: pretreatment peripheral blood. This CDR3 is built from 16 residues. Germline V gives CDR1 SQVTM, CDR2 ANQGSEA. Trimming left V 5 bases short and J 0 bases short, with 16 bases between. Some clones are missing from TCRdb's copy, which holds only in-frame ones; the method was immunoSEQ multiplex PCR. This sample has 50,000 to 75,000 clones, with over 75% found just once. As concerns this clone: The antigen is unknown.

The chain combines TRBV29-1 with TRBJ1-4; D remains unclear. The sequencing here drew on PBMCs, taken around atezolizumab (anti-PD-L1) treatment. The receptor comes from a man aged 70 or older with urothelial cancer. The CDR3 DNA is TGCAGCGTTCAGTCCCTGGAGGGAACAACTAATGAAAAACTGTTTTTT. The encoded protein is CSVQSLEGTTNEKLFF.